One sample yielded the 28 T cell receptor beta chains listed below, sequenced in a study of early T cells in non-severe SARS-CoV-2 infection. TCRdb re-derived calls from the 5' RACE reads in MiXCR, one entry per CDR3 protein. The table lists some 100,000 distinct CDR3 sequences, roughly 14% of them singletons, with about 0.58% in the top ten. Specimen: whole blood. These receptors all come from an adult who was a healthcare worker with PCR-confirmed SARS-CoV-2 infection or an uninfected control (not recorded which).

This clonotype was recorded at least ten times. The V and J genes are TRBV20-1 and TRBJ2-7; D is unclear. The V and J ends lost 4 bases and 3 bases respectively, with 13 bases between them. CDR1 is DFQATT, CDR2 SNEGSKA, per germline (reference sequence). CDR3 length: 13 residues. The CDR3 sequence: CSATRGVGYEQYV. CDR3 sequence (DNA): TGCAGTGCTACGCGTGGGGTAGGCTACGAGCAGTACGTC.

The CDR3: CASSRPISYNSPLHF. The CDR3 coding sequence is TGTGCCAGCAGTCGACCGATCTCCTATAATTCACCCCTCCACTTT. This chain connects TRBV2 to TRBJ1-6; D is uncertain. The CDR3 length is 15 residues. V was shortened by 5 bases and J by 0 bases, with 8 bases between the two germline ends. Germline lookup yields CDR1 SNHLY and CDR2 FYNNEI.

This chain uses TRBV27 with TRBJ1-5; D unclear. Per germline, CDR1 MNHEY and CDR2 SMNVEV (reference sequence). This CDR3 is 14 amino acids long. Trimming took 4 bases from V and 2 from J, leaving 9 bases between them. CDR3 DNA: TGTGCCAGCAGTTCGTCGTTAGGCAATCAGCCCCAGCATTTT. Translating gives CASSSSLGNQPQHF.

At least ten counts were recorded for this clonotype. This rearrangement joins TRBV12-3 or TRBV12-4 to TRBJ1-1; D is ambiguous. The CDR3 is made up of 12 amino acids. Trimming removed 3 bases from V and 5 bases from J, with 7 bases in between. CDR3 loop: CASSFGGTEAFF. In DNA form, the CDR3 reads TGTGCCAGCAGTTTCGGAGGAACTGAAGCTTTCTTT.

This chain joins TRBV2 and TRBJ2-2, with D hard to call. Germline CDR1 is SNHLY and CDR2 is FYNNEI. V dropped 6 bases and J dropped 0 bases, with 11 bases sitting between them. This CDR3 spans 15 amino acids. CDR3 bases: TGTGCCAGCAGGCGACACGACCCGAACACCGGGGAGCTGTTTTTT. This gives the protein CASRRHDPNTGELFF.

This clonotype appeared many times. The V gene is TRBV18, the J gene TRBJ1-2, with 7 bases matching TRBD1. Germline V gene data show CDR1 as KGHSH and CDR2 as LQKENI. This CDR3 is built from 14 residues. The junction had 6 bases not matched to a gene; V was cut back by 4 bases and J by 4 bases. The CDR3 reads CASSLSRDSYGYTF. CDR3 nucleotide sequence: TGTGCCAGCTCACTGAGCAGGGACAGCTATGGCTACACCTTC.

V is TRBV7-9 and J is TRBJ2-7; possibly TRBD1 for D (5 bases). The CDR3 is 15 amino acids. Between the trimmed V and J ends, which lost 8 bases and 2 bases, there was a span of 19 bases. Per germline, CDR1 SEHNR and CDR2 FQNEAQ (reference sequence). CDR3 sequence: CASSQVATVTYEQYV. The CDR3 nucleotides are TGTGCCAGCTCCCAGGTCGCGACAGTAACCTACGAGCAGTACGTC.

This chain uses TRBV7-9 with TRBJ2-4; D is uncertain. V shed 1 base and J shed 8 bases, with 0 bases lying between them. Germline V gene lookup returns CDR1 SEHNR and CDR2 FQNEAQ (reference sequence). This CDR3 contains 10 residues. This chain's CDR3 is CASSLDIQYF. The CDR3 nucleotides are TGTGCCAGCAGCTTAGACATTCAGTACTTC.

This clonotype was detected only a few times. In DNA, the CDR3 is TGTGCCAGCATCTTGGACAGTCGAAGCACTGAAGCTTTCTTT. Protein sequence: CASILDSRSTEAFF. The chain recombines TRBV28 with TRBJ1-1; tentative D call: TRBD1 (6 bases). Germline lookup yields CDR1 MDHEN and CDR2 SYDVKM. V was trimmed by 7 bases and J by 4 bases, leaving 16 bases between them. CDR3 size: 14 residues.

In its sample, this clonotype was seen a few times. This chain uses TRBV7-9 with TRBJ2-3; TRBD1 aligns across 9 bases. CDR3 length: 14 amino acids. The germline V gene encodes CDR1 SEHNR and CDR2 FQNEAQ (reference sequence). J gave up 6 bases and V 6 bases, and 7 bases lay outside the gene matches. CDR3 residues: CASSRQGDVDTQYF. The CDR3, as DNA: TGTGCCAGCAGTAGACAGGGGGATGTGGATACGCAGTATTTT. The full variable domain, its missing parts supplied by reference TRBV7-9 and TRBJ2-3, is DTGVSQNPRHKITKRGQNVTFRCDPISEHNRLYWYRQTLGQGPEFLTYFQNEAQLEKSRLLSDRFSAERPKGSFSTLEIQRTEQGDSAMYLCASSRQGDVDTQYFGPGTRLTVL.

This clonotype was found a few times. The rearrangement links TRBV11-2 to TRBJ1-2; 9 nucleotides line up with TRBD1. CDR1 SGHAT and CDR2 FQNNGV come from the germline V gene. CDR3 length equals 14 residues. The trim removed 1 base at V and 5 bases at J, leaving 2 bases unmatched. The CDR3 loop is CASSLGTGVYGYTF. CDR3 nucleotides: TGTGCCAGCAGCTTAGGGACAGGGGTTTATGGCTACACCTTC.

The chain couples TRBV24-1 to TRBJ2-1; unclear D gene. Trimming took off 3 bases at V and 8 bases at J, with 13 bases between the two ends. The V gene's germline CDR1 is KGHDR and CDR2 SFDVKD. This CDR3 comprises 14 residues. As DNA, the CDR3 is TGTGCCACCAGTGATCGGAGCAGGATGGATGAGCAGTTCTTC. This gives the protein CATSDRSRMDEQFF.

The chain carries TRBV20-1 and TRBJ2-2; no reliable D call. Deletions cut 0 bases from V and 0 bases from J, with 5 bases between. Germline values: CDR1 DFQATT, CDR2 SNEGSKA (reference sequence). This CDR3 has 14 amino acids. The CDR3 DNA sequence: TGCAGTGCTAGAGAGCTAGCGAACACCGGGGAGCTGTTTTTT. Translating it yields CSARELANTGELFF.

This clonotype was picked up a small number of times. V is TRBV3-1 and J is TRBJ2-3; D is tentatively TRBD1 or TRBD2 (5 bases each). CDR1 and CDR2 from the germline V gene are LGHDT and YNNKEL (reference sequence). Trimming left V 2 bases short and J 1 base short, with 10 bases between. The CDR3 runs 15 residues. The CDR3 nucleotides are TGTGCCAGCAGCCAAATTCAGGGAGGCACAGATACGCAGTATTTT. Translated: CASSQIQGGTDTQYF.

This clonotype was picked up a small number of times. The chain carries TRBV2 and TRBJ2-3; D remains ambiguous. The germline CDR1 and CDR2 sequences are SNHLY and FYNNEI. There are 19 residues in the CDR3. Between the trimmed V and J ends, which lost 3 bases and 2 bases, there was a span of 24 bases. This chain's CDR3 is CASSDHPGSIAKSTDTQYF. In nucleotides, the CDR3 is TGTGCCAGCAGTGACCATCCGGGTTCTATCGCAAAATCCACAGATACGCAGTATTTT.

With respect to this clonotype: A much larger clone differs by one base, so this may be a read error. CDR3 in DNA: TGTGCCAGCAGCCACCGTAGGTACGGGACCAACGTCCTGACTTTC. This translates into CASSHRRYGTNVLTF. V gene TRBV7-9 combines with J gene TRBJ2-6; maybe TRBD2 (5 bases). The germline V gene encodes CDR1 SEHNR and CDR2 FQNEAQ (reference sequence). This CDR3 is built from 15 residues. V shed 5 bases and J shed 8 bases, with 16 bases lying between them.

There are a few counts of this clonotype. The CDR3 loop reads CASSGPRQNTGELFF. For the CDR3, the DNA is TGTGCCAGTAGTGGGCCGCGTCAAAACACCGGGGAGCTGTTTTTT. The chain joins TRBV19 to TRBJ2-2; D unclear. The V gene lost 5 bases and the J gene lost 2 bases, with 12 bases spanning the gap. This CDR3 is built from 15 residues. Germline CDR1 reads LNHDA; CDR2 reads SQIVND (reference sequence).

This clonotype has at least ten counts. CDR3 sequence (DNA): TGTGCCAGCTCACCACCGGACAGGGAAGAGACCCAGTACTTC. This codes for CASSPPDREETQYF. The rearrangement joins TRBV18 to TRBJ2-5; 8 nucleotides align to TRBD1. J gave up 3 bases and V 0 bases, and 0 bases lay outside the gene matches. This CDR3 region has 14 residues. CDR1 and CDR2 from the germline V gene are KGHSH and LQKENI.

This clonotype came up a few times. The gene calls are TRBV29-1 and TRBJ2-3, with D tentatively TRBD2 (7 bases). Trimming pared 7 bases from V and 2 bases from J, leaving 16 bases between. The CDR3 has 14 amino acids. Germline loops: CDR1 SQVTM, CDR2 ANQGSEA. The CDR3 spells CSAPGGAITDTQYF. CDR3 DNA: TGCAGCGCCCCTGGGGGGGCAATCACAGATACGCAGTATTTT.

This chain links TRBV12-5 with TRBJ2-2; 8 bases map to TRBD2. CDR1 and CDR2 from the germline V gene are LGHNT and FRNRAP. V shed 4 bases and J 2 bases; nucleotides not matched to a gene: 3. The CDR3 covers 15 residues. CDR3: CASGYSGGNTGELFF. CDR3 DNA: TGTGCTAGTGGTTACAGCGGGGGCAACACCGGGGAGCTGTTTTTT.

This clonotype has more than one count but fewer than ten. This rearrangement joins TRBV3-1 to TRBJ2-1, with 9 bases that match TRBD2. The CDR3 length is 16 residues. In germline, CDR1 is LGHDT, CDR2 YNNKEL (reference sequence). V lost 0 bases, J lost 10 bases, and 10 bases stayed unmatched. In DNA form, the CDR3 reads TGTGCCAGCAGCCAAGATTTCCTAGCGGGGAACCGGGAGCAGTTCTTC. Its translation: CASSQDFLAGNREQFF.

This clonotype was counted a few times. The rearrangement links TRBV5-1 to TRBJ2-2; TRBD2 matches 11 bases. With 0 bases clipped from V and 4 bases from J, the junction kept 8 bases outside the gene matches. Germline V gene sequence: CDR1 SGHRS, CDR2 YFSETQ. This CDR3 has 18 amino acids. The CDR3 DNA sequence: TGCGCCAGCAGCTTGGAAATGGGACTAGCGGACCTCACCGGGGAGCTGTTTTTT. Its translation is CASSLEMGLADLTGELFF.

The V gene is TRBV29-1, the J gene TRBJ2-1; 9 bases are shared with TRBD1. The CDR3 consists of 15 residues. V was pared by 7 bases and J by 5 bases, with 12 bases of the junction left unmatched. Looked up from germline, CDR1 is SQVTM and CDR2 is ANQGSEA. CDR3 bases: TGCAGCGCCCTTAGGGGACAGGGAAAAGACAATGAGCAGTTCTTC. Translated: CSALRGQGKDNEQFF.

The V and J genes are TRBV18 and TRBJ2-3; D is undetermined. Germline V CDR1 and CDR2: KGHSH, LQKENI. V lost 3 bases and J 1 base, leaving 8 bases between the germline ends. CDR3 length equals 14 residues. The DNA of the CDR3 is TGTGCCAGCTCACCTCGGATCGGCACAGATACGCAGTATTTT. Its translation: CASSPRIGTDTQYF.

The chain employs TRBV18 and TRBJ1-2; 10 nucleotides match TRBD1. J was trimmed by 3 bases and V by 3 bases; bases with no gene match: 7. The CDR3 totals 16 residues. Germline V lookup: CDR1 KGHSH, CDR2 LQKENI. The CDR3: CASSPIEDRGYYGYTF. CDR3 nucleotides: TGTGCCAGCTCACCGATCGAGGACAGGGGGTACTATGGCTACACCTTC.

This clonotype came up a few times. This rearrangement joins TRBV14 to TRBJ2-3; no clear D. The V gene lost 2 bases and the J gene lost 2 bases, with 2 bases spanning the gap. Germline loops: CDR1 SGHDN, CDR2 FVKESK. The CDR3 runs to 12 residues. The CDR3 protein is CASSQFTDTQYF. CDR3 coding DNA: TGTGCCAGCAGCCAATTCACAGATACGCAGTATTTT.

The chain has TRBV20-1 and TRBJ1-1, with D unresolved. There are 16 residues in the CDR3. V shed 2 bases and J shed 1 base, with 17 bases lying between them. From germline, CDR1 is DFQATT and CDR2 SNEGSKA (reference sequence). The CDR3 nucleotides read TGCAGTGCTAGACCACGAGGCGGAACCAAGAACACTGAAGCTTTCTTT. It codes for CSARPRGGTKNTEAFF.

This clonotype has more than one count but fewer than ten. The rearrangement uses TRBV20-1 and TRBJ1-4, with a weak D call TRBD1 (6 bases). This CDR3 has 14 amino acids. CDR1 DFQATT and CDR2 SNEGSKA come from the germline V gene (reference sequence). V gave up 6 bases and J gave up 1 base, with 12 bases separating them. The CDR3 reads CSANEDRTNEKLFF. The CDR3 nucleotides are TGCAGTGCCAATGAGGACAGAACTAATGAAAAACTGTTTTTT.